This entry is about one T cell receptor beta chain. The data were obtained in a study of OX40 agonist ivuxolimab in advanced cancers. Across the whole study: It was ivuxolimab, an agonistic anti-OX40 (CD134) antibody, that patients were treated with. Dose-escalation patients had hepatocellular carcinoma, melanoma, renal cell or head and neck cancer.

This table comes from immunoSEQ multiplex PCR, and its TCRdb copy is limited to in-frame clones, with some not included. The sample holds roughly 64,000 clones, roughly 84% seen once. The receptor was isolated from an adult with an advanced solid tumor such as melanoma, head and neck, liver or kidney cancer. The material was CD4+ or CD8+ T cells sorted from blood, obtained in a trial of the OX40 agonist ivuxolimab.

The CDR3 here is CASSEGGGSVNTIYF. In DNA, the CDR3 is TGTGCCAGCAGTGAAGGCGGAGGGTCGGTAAACACCATATATTTT. The gene calls are TRBV6-1 and TRBJ1-3; D is unclear. V lost 1 base to trimming and J lost 6 bases, with 13 bases between them. Germline V gene sequence: CDR1 MNHNS, CDR2 SASEGT. CDR3 size: 15 residues.